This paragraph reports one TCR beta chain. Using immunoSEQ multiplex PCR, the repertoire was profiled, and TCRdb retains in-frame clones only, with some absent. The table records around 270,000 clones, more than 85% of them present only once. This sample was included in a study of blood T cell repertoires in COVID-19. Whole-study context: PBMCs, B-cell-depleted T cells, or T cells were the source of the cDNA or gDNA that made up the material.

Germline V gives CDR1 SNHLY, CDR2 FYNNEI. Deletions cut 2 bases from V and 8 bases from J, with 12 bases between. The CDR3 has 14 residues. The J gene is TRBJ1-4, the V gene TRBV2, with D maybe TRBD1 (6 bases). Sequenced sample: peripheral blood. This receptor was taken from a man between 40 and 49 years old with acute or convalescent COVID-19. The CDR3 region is CASSETGRGEKLFF. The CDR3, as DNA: TGTGCCAGCAGTGAAACAGGGCGAGGGGAAAAACTGTTTTTT.